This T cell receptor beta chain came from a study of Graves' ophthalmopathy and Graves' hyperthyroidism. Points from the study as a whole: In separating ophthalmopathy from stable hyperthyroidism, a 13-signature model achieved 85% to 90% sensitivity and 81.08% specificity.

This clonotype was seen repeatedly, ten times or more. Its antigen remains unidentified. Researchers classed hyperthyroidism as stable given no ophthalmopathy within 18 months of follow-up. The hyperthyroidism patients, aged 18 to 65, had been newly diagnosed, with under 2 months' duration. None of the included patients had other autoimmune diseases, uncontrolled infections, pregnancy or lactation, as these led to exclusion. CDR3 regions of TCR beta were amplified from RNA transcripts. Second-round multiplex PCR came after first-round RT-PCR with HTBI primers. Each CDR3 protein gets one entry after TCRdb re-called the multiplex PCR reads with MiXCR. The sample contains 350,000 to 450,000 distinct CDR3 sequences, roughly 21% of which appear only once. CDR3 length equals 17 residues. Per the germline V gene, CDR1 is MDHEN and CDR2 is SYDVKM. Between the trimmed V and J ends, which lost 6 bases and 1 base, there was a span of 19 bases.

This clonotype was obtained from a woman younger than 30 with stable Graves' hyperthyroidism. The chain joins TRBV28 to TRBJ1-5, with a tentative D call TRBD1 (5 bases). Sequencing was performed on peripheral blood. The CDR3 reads CASSLIGARSSNQPQHF. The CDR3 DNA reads TGTGCCAGCAGCCTTATAGGGGCACGGTCAAGCAATCAGCCCCAGCATTTT.